This passage covers 14 T cell receptor beta chains from one sample sequenced in a study of CD8 T cells in ankylosing spondylitis. From the 5' RACE reads, TCRdb called clonotypes with MiXCR, one entry per CDR3 protein. The sample lists 210,000 or so distinct CDR3 sequences, less than 9.5% seen once, with 4% to 5.5% in the top ten. The specimen was blood, either unsorted or a sorted T cell fraction (not recorded which). Source of these receptors: a female donor with ankylosing spondylitis or in good health (not recorded which).

In this sample, this clonotype turned up many times. This sequence joins TRBV20-1 and TRBJ2-3; TRBD2 might be the D (6 bases). The V and J ends lost 5 bases and 2 bases respectively, with 14 bases between them. CDR1 is DFQATT, CDR2 SNEGSKA, per germline (reference sequence). This CDR3 region has 14 residues. For the CDR3, the DNA is TGCAGTGCTTTTCTTGGCGGGACCACAGATACGCAGTATTTT. As protein: CSAFLGGTTDTQYF.

This clonotype was observed at least ten times. CDR3 in amino acids: CSVVPPSQGSEQYF. In nucleotides, the CDR3 is TGCAGCGTTGTTCCTCCTAGCCAAGGTAGCGAGCAGTACTTC. The gene calls are TRBV29-1 and TRBJ2-7; TRBD2 is a possible D gene (5 bases). Germline loops: CDR1 SQVTM, CDR2 ANQGSEA. The CDR3 consists of 14 residues. V was clipped by 4 bases and J by 6 bases, with 19 bases between them.

This clonotype was found a few times. The J gene is TRBJ2-1, the V gene TRBV11-3; D is unclear. This CDR3 comprises 14 residues. The V end was cut by 2 bases, the J end by 7 bases, with 12 bases between. The germline gives CDR1 SGHNT, CDR2 YENEEA. The CDR3 spells CASSLSSGFNEQFF. The CDR3 coding sequence is TGTGCCAGCAGCTTAAGCTCCGGTTTTAATGAGCAGTTCTTC.

This clonotype has at least ten counts. The chain has TRBV27 and TRBJ2-2; the D is unclear. Trimming removed 5 bases from V and 6 bases from J, with 10 bases in between. The germline CDR1 and CDR2 sequences are MNHEY and SMNVEV (reference sequence). The CDR3 has 13 amino acids. Here the CDR3 reads CASSQSRPGELFF. In nucleotides, the CDR3 is TGTGCCAGCAGTCAATCTAGACCCGGGGAGCTGTTTTTT.

This clonotype has a count of ten or more. This chain connects TRBV20-1 to TRBJ2-1, with 12 bases aligning to TRBD2. V lost 6 bases to trimming and J lost 7 bases; unmatched junction nucleotides: 7. Germline CDR1 DFQATT, CDR2 SNEGSKA (reference sequence). The length of the CDR3 is 14 residues. The CDR3 DNA is TGCAGTGCCTCTCGACTAGCGGGAGAAAATGAGCAGTTCTTC. It yields the protein CSASRLAGENEQFF.

This clonotype was recorded at least ten times. CDR3 sequence reads: CASSLRGTPGDEQFF. The CDR3 coding sequence is TGTGCCAGCAGTTTGCGCGGGACTCCAGGCGATGAGCAGTTCTTC. This chain joins TRBV28 and TRBJ2-1; D possibly corresponds to TRBD2 (6 bases). Germline V lookup: CDR1 MDHEN, CDR2 SYDVKM. V was clipped by 3 bases and J by 8 bases, with 17 bases between them. CDR3 length: 15 residues.

This clonotype was detected many times. The chain is built from TRBV5-1 and TRBJ2-3, with TRBD2 matching over 10 bases. V lost 6 bases, J lost 3 bases, and 7 bases stayed unmatched. CDR1 is SGHRS, CDR2 YFSETQ, per germline. The length of the CDR3 is 15 residues. The CDR3 protein is CASTGAGGPTDTQYF. The CDR3 DNA is TGCGCCAGCACGGGAGCGGGAGGGCCTACAGATACGCAGTATTTT.

This clonotype came up many times. The chain uses TRBV20-1 and TRBJ2-3; possible D gene TRBD2, 6 bases. Trimming stripped 0 bases from V and 2 bases from J, with 12 bases between. The V gene's germline CDR1 is DFQATT and CDR2 SNEGSKA (reference sequence). CDR3 length: 15 amino acids. CDR3 amino acids: CSARDQGRDTDTQYF. For the CDR3, the DNA is TGCAGTGCTAGAGATCAAGGGCGGGACACAGATACGCAGTATTTT.

As to this clonotype: With a much larger clone just one base away, this may be a read error. The rearrangement joins TRBV20-1 to TRBJ2-2; D unresolved. V was cut by 6 bases and J by 6 bases, with 20 bases left in between. This CDR3 has 15 residues. Germline V gene data show CDR1 as DFQATT and CDR2 as SNEGSKA (reference sequence). The CDR3 loop reads CSAGMVQSPAGELFF. The CDR3 DNA reads as TGCAGTGCCGGTATGGTTCAAAGTCCAGCCGGGGAGCTGTTTTTT.

This chain links TRBV28 with TRBJ1-1; D unresolved. V lost 2 bases, J lost 7 bases, and 11 bases lay in between. This CDR3 is built from 13 residues. The germline V gene encodes CDR1 MDHEN and CDR2 SYDVKM. For the CDR3, the DNA is TGTGCCAGCAGTTTAACGGAAGTGAATGAAGCTTTCTTT. It yields the protein CASSLTEVNEAFF.

This clonotype was found many times. The V gene is TRBV18, the J gene TRBJ2-7; possible D gene TRBD1, 5 bases. Trimming removed 2 bases at V and 2 bases at J, with 10 bases between. CDR1 is KGHSH and CDR2 is LQKENI in the germline V gene. The CDR3 totals 14 residues. For the CDR3, the DNA is TGTGCCAGCTCACCAGAAGGGGCGACCTACGAGCAGTACTTC. Encoded protein: CASSPEGATYEQYF.

This chain uses TRBV11-2 with TRBJ2-6, with D maybe TRBD2 (5 bases). Trimming took off 5 bases at V and 2 bases at J, with 13 bases between the two ends. This CDR3 spans 16 amino acids. CDR1 SGHAT and CDR2 FQNNGV come from the germline V gene. The CDR3 reads CASSPWTTTGANVLTF. CDR3 in DNA: TGTGCCAGCAGCCCATGGACGACTACTGGGGCCAACGTCCTGACTTTC.

This clonotype was counted at least ten times. The V call is TRBV20-1, the J call TRBJ2-3, with 15 bases matching TRBD2. The CDR3 consists of 18 residues. Unmatched junction bases numbered 7, after V lost 3 bases and J lost 0 bases. Germline CDR1 reads DFQATT; CDR2 reads SNEGSKA (reference sequence). Here the CDR3 DNA reads TGCAGTGCTAGCTCGGGACTAGCGGGAGGTACTAGCACAGATACGCAGTATTTT. Its translation is CSASSGLAGGTSTDTQYF.

This clonotype was counted a few times. The rearrangement uses TRBV5-1 and TRBJ1-1; TRBD1 aligns across 8 bases. The CDR3 is 16 amino acids. Germline loops: CDR1 SGHRS, CDR2 YFSETQ. V shed 4 bases, J shed 0 bases, and the junction held 8 bases outside the gene matches. CDR3 nucleotide sequence: TGCGCCAGCAGCCCCCGGACAGGGAGAGTGAACACTGAAGCTTTCTTT. It is translated as CASSPRTGRVNTEAFF.